The T cell receptor beta chain described here comes from a study of OX40 agonist ivuxolimab in advanced cancers. Study observations and caveats: Not determined was the antigen specificity of the expanded peripheral T cells. CD8+ T cells were the subset that, on average, had more expanded clones than CD4+.

The CDR3 loop spans 16 amino acids. J was trimmed by 10 bases and V by 3 bases; bases with no gene match: 7. The germline CDR1 and CDR2 sequences are MNHEY and SMNVEV (reference sequence). This clone was detected only a few times. Antigen unknown. Data came from immunoSEQ multiplex PCR; TCRdb stores just in-frame clones and leaves some out. The sample carries some 74,000 clones, approximately 90% recorded once. This specimen was CD4+ or CD8+ T cells sorted from blood, taken in a trial of the OX40 agonist ivuxolimab. This sequence originates from an adult with an advanced solid tumor such as melanoma, head and neck, liver or kidney cancer. The chain couples TRBV27 to TRBJ2-1, with 15 bases identical to TRBD2. The CDR3, as DNA: TGTGCCAGCAGTTTCGACTCTGGGACTAGCGGGAGGGAGCAGTTCTTC. Translating gives CASSFDSGTSGREQFF.